These 2 T cell receptor beta chains were all obtained from the same sample, sequenced in a study of blood T cell repertoires in COVID-19. Using immunoSEQ multiplex PCR, the repertoire was profiled, and TCRdb retains in-frame clones only, with some absent. The data contain about 120,000 clones, roughly 82% of them seen just once; the ten biggest clones take up 7.5% to 10%. The sequenced sample was peripheral blood. All receptors come from a woman aged 40-49 years with acute or convalescent COVID-19.

The chain uses TRBV6-5 and TRBJ2-7, with D tentatively TRBD1 (6 bases). Germline CDR1 and CDR2: MNHEY and SVGAGI. The V end lost 0 bases, the J end lost 1 base, and 10 bases lay between the germline ends. This CDR3 has 15 amino acids. The CDR3 coding sequence is TGTGCCAGCAGTTACTCGGGGGCTCTTTCCTACGAGCAGTACTTC. This encodes CASSYSGALSYEQYF.

The chain recombines TRBV5-4 with TRBJ1-1; 8 bases map to TRBD1. The CDR3 loop spans 14 amino acids. Trimming took 4 bases from V and 5 from J; bases not matched to a gene: 7. Germline CDR1 and CDR2: SGHNT and YYREEE (reference sequence). CDR3 loop: CASSPTGGSTEAFF. CDR3 nucleotides: TGTGCCAGCAGCCCCACAGGGGGGAGTACTGAAGCTTTCTTT.